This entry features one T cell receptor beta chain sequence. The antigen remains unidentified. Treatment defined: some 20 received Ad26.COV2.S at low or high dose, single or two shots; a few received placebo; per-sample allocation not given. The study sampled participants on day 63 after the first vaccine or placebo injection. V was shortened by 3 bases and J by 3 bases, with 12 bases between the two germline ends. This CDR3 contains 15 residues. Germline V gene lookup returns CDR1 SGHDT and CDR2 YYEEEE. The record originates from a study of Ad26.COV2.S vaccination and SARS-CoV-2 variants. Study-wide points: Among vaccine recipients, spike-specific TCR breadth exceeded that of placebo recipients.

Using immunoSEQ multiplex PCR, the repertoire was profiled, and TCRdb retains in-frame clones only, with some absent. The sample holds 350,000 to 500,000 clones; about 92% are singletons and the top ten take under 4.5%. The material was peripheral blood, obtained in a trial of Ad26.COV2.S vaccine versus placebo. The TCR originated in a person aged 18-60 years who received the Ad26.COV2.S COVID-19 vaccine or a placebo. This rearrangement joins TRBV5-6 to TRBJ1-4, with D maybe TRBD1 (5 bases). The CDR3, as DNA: TGTGCCAGCAGCTCTCAGGGAAGGGCTAATGAAAAACTGTTTTTT. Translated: CASSSQGRANEKLFF. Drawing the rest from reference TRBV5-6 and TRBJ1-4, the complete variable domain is DAGVTQSPTHLIKTRGQQVTLRCSPKSGHDTVSWYQQALGQGPQFIFQYYEEEERQRGNFPDRFSGHQFPNYSSELNVNALLLGDSALYLCASSSQGRANEKLFFGSGTQLSVL.